This TCR beta chain was identified during a study of early T cells in non-severe SARS-CoV-2 infection. Study-wide background: Sequencing was performed on bulk RNA from unsorted whole blood, leaving chains unpaired.

General observations from the study: VDJdb matches were skewed toward anti-spike CD8 T cell responses.

The protocol attached unique molecular identifiers to individual cDNA molecules. TCRdb re-called the 5' RACE reads through MiXCR, storing one row per CDR3 protein. The sample lists 45,000 to 70,000 distinct CDR3 sequences, 6.2% occurring once. This CDR3 contains 17 residues. Germline V CDR1 and CDR2: SSHAT, FNYEAQ (reference sequence). Notes on this clonotype: The antigen is not known. The germline gene is not matched at one end of the junction; a read error may be the cause.

This receptor was taken from an adult who was a healthcare worker with PCR-confirmed SARS-CoV-2 infection or an uninfected control (not recorded which). The sequencing input was whole blood. The V call is TRBV7-7, the J call TRBJ2-5, with 9 bases aligning to TRBD1. The CDR3 bases are TGTGCTAGCAGCCGCCACCGGGACAGGGTTCACCAAGAGACCCAGTACTTC. It translates to CASSRHRDRVHQETQYF.